Below, 16 T cell receptor beta chains from the same sample are listed, as sequenced in a study of blood T cell repertoires in COVID-19 (dated by TCRdb to the early 2020s). Library method: the immunoSEQ multiplex PCR assay. TCRdb re-hosts the immuneACCESS table, in-frame sequences only. Its copies lack some clones; in the studies checked, an unresolved V gene accounts for under half of them, and the cause for the rest is not known. The sample includes 250,000 to 300,000 clones, with about four fifths observed a single time. Roughly 4.7% of the sample is taken by the ten largest. Sequencing used PBMCs or T cells enriched from blood (not recorded which). The origin of the receptors is a man aged 40-50 years who had been exposed to COVID-19.

The rearrangement joins TRBV19 to TRBJ1-3, with TRBD1 identical over 9 bases. Germline CDR1 is LNHDA and CDR2 is SQIVND (reference sequence). J was trimmed by 0 bases and V by 4 bases; bases with no gene match: 4. The CDR3 is 16 residues long. The CDR3 protein is CASSRQGVASGNTIYF. The CDR3 nucleotides read TGTGCCAGTAGTAGACAGGGGGTAGCCTCTGGAAACACCATATATTTT.

Here the CDR3 DNA reads TGTGCCAGCGGCCGCCGACAGGGGAGGACCTACGAGCAGTACTTC. It translates to CASGRRQGRTYEQYF. The rearrangement uses TRBV11-3 and TRBJ2-7; the match to TRBD1 covers 8 bases. There are 15 residues in the CDR3. Germline values: CDR1 SGHNT, CDR2 YENEEA. After removal of 8 bases from V and 2 bases from J, the junction contained 11 bases not matched to a gene.

This rearrangement joins TRBV30 to TRBJ2-7, with 10 bases fitting TRBD1. CDR3 size: 16 residues. The V gene end was trimmed by 2 bases and the J gene end by 4 bases; junction bases not matched to a gene: 11. The germline gives CDR1 GTSNPN, CDR2 SVGIG (reference sequence). The CDR3, as DNA: TGTGCCTGGAGTAACCCGCGGGACAGGGGTTTGTACGAGCAGTACTTC. Translating it yields CAWSNPRDRGLYEQYF.

The gene calls are TRBV5-1 and TRBJ1-6; 7 bases map to TRBD1. Germline V gene sequence: CDR1 SGHRS, CDR2 YFSETQ. This CDR3 is 15 amino acids long. V dropped 4 bases and J dropped 7; count of bases not matched to a gene: 8. The DNA of the CDR3 is TGCGCCAGCAGCGGCACCGGGACAGCGAATTCACCCCTCCACTTT. This codes for CASSGTGTANSPLHF.

This clone was seen at least ten times. The J gene is TRBJ2-7, the V gene TRBV10-2, with 13 bases fitting TRBD2. The germline CDR1 and CDR2 sequences are WSHSY and SAAADI. The CDR3 extends over 15 amino acids. The J segment lost 9 bases and the V segment lost 6 bases, leaving 11 bases of the junction unmatched. The CDR3 nucleotides are TGCGCCAGCAGAACCGGGACTAGCGGGATTCGTCCGCAGTACTTC. It encodes CASRTGTSGIRPQYF.

The J gene is TRBJ2-1, the V gene TRBV7-2, with D possibly being TRBD2 (6 bases). This CDR3 is 16 amino acids long. Germline CDR1 is SGHTA and CDR2 is FQGNSA. V was clipped by 1 base and J by 1 base, with 11 bases between them. The CDR3 DNA reads as TGTGCCAGCAGCTTAGGGGCGACTAGGTCCTACAATGAGCAGTTCTTC. Translating gives CASSLGATRSYNEQFF.

The V call is TRBV7-9, the J call TRBJ2-3; TRBD1 might be the D (5 bases). In germline, CDR1 is SEHNR, CDR2 FQNEAQ (reference sequence). This CDR3 has 14 amino acids. V was clipped by 8 bases and J by 4 bases, with 16 bases between them. CDR3 DNA: TGTGCCAGCGGCCCCAGGGTCGGACCAGATACGCAGTATTTT. It is translated as CASGPRVGPDTQYF.

This clone was observed once. Other DNA sequences in the sample encode the same CDR3. The chain links TRBV6-5 to TRBJ2-3; TRBD2 matches at 8 bases. J lost 6 bases, V lost 6 bases, and 2 bases had no gene match. The CDR3 length is 12 residues. Per germline, CDR1 MNHEY and CDR2 SVGAGI. The CDR3: CASSREGDTQYF. In DNA form, the CDR3 reads TGTGCCAGCAGCCGGGAGGGGGATACGCAGTATTTT.

This chain joins TRBV11-2 and TRBJ1-4, with TRBD1 as a possible D gene (5 bases). With 3 bases removed from V and 0 bases from J, the gap between germline ends came to 8 bases. Germline V lookup: CDR1 SGHAT, CDR2 FQNNGV. This CDR3 region has 15 residues. The CDR3 here is CASSLGGATNEKLFF. CDR3 coding DNA: TGTGCCAGCAGCTTGGGGGGTGCAACTAATGAAAAACTGTTTTTT. Using reference TRBV11-2 and TRBJ1-4 for the parts outside the CDR3, the full variable domain is EAGVAQSPRYKIIEKRQSVAFWCNPISGHATLYWYQQILGQGPKLLIQFQNNGVVDDSQLPKDRFSAERLKGVDSTLKIQPAKLEDSAVYLCASSLGGATNEKLFFGSGTQLSVL.

This clone occurred once. As DNA, the CDR3 is TGTGCCAGCAGACCCTTGGACTCGAACACCGGGGAGCTGTTTTTT. Protein: CASRPLDSNTGELFF. The chain links TRBV5-6 to TRBJ2-2; perhaps TRBD2 as D (5 bases). Trimming took off 5 bases at V and 0 bases at J, with 11 bases between the two ends. Germline CDR1 and CDR2: SGHDT and YYEEEE. The CDR3 contains 15 residues.

V usage is TRBV7-8 and J usage is TRBJ1-1, with a tentative D call TRBD1 (5 bases). Germline assignment: CDR1 SGHVS and CDR2 FQNEAQ. V was clipped by 6 bases and J by 4 bases, with 15 bases between them. CDR3 size: 14 residues. The CDR3 region has the DNA TGTGCCAGCAGTTTTAAGGTCGGGGGCACTGAAGCTTTCTTT. It is translated as CASSFKVGGTEAFF.

The chain couples TRBV29-1 to TRBJ2-2; TRBD1 agrees at 8 bases. Germline trimming cut 7 bases from V and 5 bases from J; bases unmatched to any gene: 3. CDR1 is SQVTM, CDR2 ANQGSEA, per germline. The length of the CDR3 is 12 residues. The CDR3 DNA reads as TGCAGCGCCCGACAGGGGACCGGGGAGCTGTTTTTT. Translating gives CSARQGTGELFF.

The gene calls are TRBV6-4 and TRBJ1-6; no clear D. Germline V CDR1 and CDR2: MRHNA, SNTAGT. V gave up 2 bases and J gave up 7 bases, with 12 bases separating them. The CDR3 extends over 15 amino acids. The CDR3, as DNA: TGTGCCAGCAGTGACCCCCCAAGCAGGAATTCACCCCTCCACTTT. Protein sequence: CASSDPPSRNSPLHF.

CDR3: CAISSPLNTEAFF. The CDR3, as DNA: TGTGCCATCAGTAGCCCCCTGAACACTGAAGCTTTCTTT. The chain recombines TRBV10-3 with TRBJ1-1; no clear D. V was shortened by 5 bases and J by 0 bases, with 7 bases between the two germline ends. Germline loops: CDR1 ENHRY, CDR2 SYGVKD. The CDR3 covers 13 residues.

CDR3 loop: CASSLGANTEAFF. Written as DNA, the CDR3 is TGTGCCAGCAGTTTAGGGGCGAACACTGAAGCTTTCTTT. This sequence joins TRBV12-3 or TRBV12-4 and TRBJ1-1, with no clear D. Trimming shortened V by 1 base and J by 1 base, and 4 bases separated the two germline ends. The CDR3 spans 13 residues.

V is TRBV7-2 and J is TRBJ1-1; 8 nucleotides line up with TRBD1. V dropped 4 bases and J dropped 11; count of bases not matched to a gene: 9. CDR1 is SGHTA, CDR2 FQGNSA, per germline. The CDR3 consists of 13 residues. The chain's CDR3 is CASSSRDRGQAFF. In DNA form, the CDR3 reads TGTGCCAGCAGCTCCCGAGACAGGGGTCAGGCTTTCTTT.